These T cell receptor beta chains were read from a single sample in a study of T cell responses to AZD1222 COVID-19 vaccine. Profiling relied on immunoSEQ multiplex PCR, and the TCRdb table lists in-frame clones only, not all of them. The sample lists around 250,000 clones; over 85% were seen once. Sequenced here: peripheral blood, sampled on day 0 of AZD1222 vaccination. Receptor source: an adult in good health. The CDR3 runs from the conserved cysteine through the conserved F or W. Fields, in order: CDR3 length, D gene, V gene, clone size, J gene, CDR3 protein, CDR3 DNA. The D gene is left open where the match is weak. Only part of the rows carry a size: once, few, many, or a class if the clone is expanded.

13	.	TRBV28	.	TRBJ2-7	CASSGQPDREQYF	TGTGCCAGCAGTGGACAGCCGGATCGCGAGCAGTACTTC
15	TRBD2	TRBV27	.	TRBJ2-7	CASSLQGTSSYEQYF	TGTGCCAGCAGTTTACAGGGGACTAGCTCCTACGAGCAGTACTTC
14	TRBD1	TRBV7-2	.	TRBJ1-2	CASSLQGGNYGYTF	TGTGCCAGCAGCTTACAGGGGGGAAACTATGGCTACACCTTC
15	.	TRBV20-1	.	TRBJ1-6	CSASRTLEGSSPLHF	TGCAGTGCTAGTAGGACACTCGAGGGTTCTTCACCCCTCCACTTT
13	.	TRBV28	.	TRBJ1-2	CASSLTGDGGYTF	TGTGCCAGCAGTTTAACGGGGGACGGTGGCTACACCTTC
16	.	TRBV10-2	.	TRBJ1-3	CASSERSHHSGNTIYF	TGCGCCAGCAGTGAGAGGAGCCACCACTCTGGAAACACCATATATTTT
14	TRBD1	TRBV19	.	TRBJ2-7	CASSDPGQYYEQYF	TGTGCCAGTAGCGATCCGGGACAGTACTACGAGCAGTACTTC
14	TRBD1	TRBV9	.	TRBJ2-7	CASSLTGLPYEQYF	TGTGCCAGCAGCTTGACAGGGCTACCCTACGAGCAGTACTTC
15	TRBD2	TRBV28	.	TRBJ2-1	CASRESGGQGNEQFF	TGTGCCAGCAGGGAGAGCGGGGGCCAAGGCAATGAGCAGTTCTTC
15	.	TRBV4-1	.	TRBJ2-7	CASSRRSDSSYEQYF	TGCGCCAGCAGCCGGCGGTCGGATTCCTCCTACGAGCAGTACTTC
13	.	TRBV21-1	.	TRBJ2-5	CASSQGPGETQYF	TGTGCCAGCAGCCAGGGGCCGGGGGAGACCCAGTACTTC
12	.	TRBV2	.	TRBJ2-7	CASSQASYEQYF	TGTGCCAGCAGCCAAGCCAGCTACGAGCAGTACTTC
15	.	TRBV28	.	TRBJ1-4	CASSWGRRTNEKLFF	TGTGCCAGCAGTTGGGGTAGGAGGACTAATGAAAAACTGTTTTTT
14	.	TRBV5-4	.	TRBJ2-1	CASSLVGGDESRIF	TGTGCCAGCAGCTTGGTGGGGGGCGACGAGTCGAGGATCTTC
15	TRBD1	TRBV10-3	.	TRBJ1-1	CAIKLGQGGNTEAFF	TGTGCCATCAAGTTGGGACAGGGGGGGAACACTGAAGCTTTCTTT
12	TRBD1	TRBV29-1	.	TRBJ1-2	CSVSGQVQGYTF	TGCAGCGTTAGTGGACAGGTTCAAGGCTACACCTTC
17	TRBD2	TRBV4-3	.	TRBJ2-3	CASSQAGRAGGGDTQYF	TGCGCCAGCAGCCAAGCCGGGAGGGCCGGAGGAGGTGATACGCAGTATTTT
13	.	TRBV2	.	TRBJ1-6	CASIRGYNSPLHF	TGTGCCAGCATAAGGGGTTATAATTCACCCCTCCACTTT
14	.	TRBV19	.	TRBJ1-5	CASSREGSNQPQHF	TGTGCCAGTAGTAGGGAGGGAAGCAATCAGCCCCAGCATTTT
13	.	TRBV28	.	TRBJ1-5	CASSLWFNQPQHF	TGTGCCAGCAGTTTATGGTTCAATCAGCCCCAGCATTTT
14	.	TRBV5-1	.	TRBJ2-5	CASSLVGLGETQYF	TGCGCCAGCAGCTTGGTGGGGCTCGGGGAGACCCAGTACTTC
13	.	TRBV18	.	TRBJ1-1	CASSPPSNTEAFF	TGTGCCAGCTCACCACCCTCCAACACTGAAGCTTTCTTT
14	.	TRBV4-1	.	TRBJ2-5	CASSQEGQSQTQYF	TGCGCCAGCAGCCAAGAAGGGCAGAGCCAGACCCAGTACTTC
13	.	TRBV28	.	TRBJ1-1	CASSLVRATEAFF	TGTGCCAGCAGTTTAGTCCGGGCCACTGAAGCTTTCTTT
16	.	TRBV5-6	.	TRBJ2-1	CASSLSEGTLYNEQFF	TGTGCCAGCAGCTTGTCGGAAGGGACCCTCTACAATGAGCAGTTCTTC
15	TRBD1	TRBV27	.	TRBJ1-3	CASRDRGRAGNTIYF	TGTGCCAGCAGAGACAGGGGAAGGGCTGGAAACACCATATATTTT
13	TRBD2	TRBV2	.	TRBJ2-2	CASSPREVGELFF	TGTGCCAGCAGCCCCCGGGAGGTCGGGGAGCTGTTTTTT
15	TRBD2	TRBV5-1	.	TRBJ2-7	CASSLVIAGDYEQYF	TGCGCCAGCAGCTTGGTGATAGCGGGGGATTACGAGCAGTACTTC
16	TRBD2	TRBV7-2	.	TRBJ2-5	CASSLVGGLAGETQYF	TGTGCCAGCAGCTTAGTAGGGGGACTAGCGGGTGAGACCCAGTACTTC
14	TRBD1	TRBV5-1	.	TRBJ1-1	CASSLGGGDTEAFF	TGCGCCAGCAGCCTAGGGGGCGGGGACACTGAAGCTTTCTTT
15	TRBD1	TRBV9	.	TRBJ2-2	CASSSGTVNTGELFF	TGTGCCAGCAGCTCCGGGACAGTTAACACCGGGGAGCTGTTTTTT
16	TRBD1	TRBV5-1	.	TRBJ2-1	CASSSDLGQGDNEQFF	TGCGCCAGCAGCTCGGACTTGGGACAGGGGGACAATGAGCAGTTCTTC
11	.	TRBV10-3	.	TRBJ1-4	CAISDGEKLFF	TGTGCCATCAGTGACGGAGAAAAACTGTTTTTT
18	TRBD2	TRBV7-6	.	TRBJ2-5	CASSLGRSGGARQETQYF	TGTGCCAGCAGCTTAGGCCGTAGCGGGGGGGCCCGCCAAGAGACCCAGTACTTC
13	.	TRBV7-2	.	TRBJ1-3	CASSPTHGNTIYF	TGTGCCAGCAGTCCTACACATGGAAACACCATATATTTT
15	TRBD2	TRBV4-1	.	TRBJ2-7	CASSQALAGAYEQYF	TGCGCCAGCAGCCAAGCCCTAGCGGGGGCCTACGAGCAGTACTTC
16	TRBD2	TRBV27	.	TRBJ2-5	CASSLVPGTSGMAQYF	TGTGCCAGCAGTTTAGTTCCGGGGACTAGCGGGATGGCCCAGTACTTC
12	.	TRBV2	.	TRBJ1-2	CASSELGPPRTF	TGTGCCAGCAGTGAACTAGGACCGCCTCGCACCTTC
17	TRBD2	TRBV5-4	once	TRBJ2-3	CASSPLTSGGATDTQYF	TGTGCCAGCAGCCCACTGACTAGCGGGGGGGCTACAGATACGCAGTATTTT
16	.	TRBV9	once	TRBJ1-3	CASSVAVRDSGNTIYF	TGTGCCAGCAGCGTAGCCGTCCGGGACTCCGGAAACACCATATATTTT
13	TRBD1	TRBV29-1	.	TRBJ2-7	CSGAWDRAGEQYF	TGCAGCGGGGCCTGGGACAGGGCGGGAGAGCAGTACTTC